This passage covers 9 T cell receptor beta chains from one sample sequenced in a study of blood T cells in healthy people across ages. With a J-beta primer mix and a sample-barcoded 5' primer, a second PCR ran 7 to 11 cycles. TCRdb passed the 5' RACE reads through MiXCR, listing each CDR3 protein once. The sample lists 1.5 million to 2 million distinct CDR3 sequences; under 30% were seen once. Sample: blood. The receptors originated from a woman under 40 in good health.

This clonotype has a count of ten or more. This sequence joins TRBV20-1 and TRBJ2-1; TRBD1 matches at 7 bases. The CDR3 sequence is 16 residues long. Germline V gene data show CDR1 as DFQATT and CDR2 as SNEGSKA (reference sequence). Trimming cost V 2 bases and J 3 bases; bases outside gene matches: 10. The CDR3 spells CSARIKTGIDYNEQFF. CDR3 bases: TGCAGTGCTAGAATCAAGACAGGGATTGACTACAATGAGCAGTTCTTC.

In its sample, this clonotype was seen a few times. The chain joins TRBV20-1 to TRBJ2-1; a weak D match, TRBD2 (6 bases). The CDR3 is made up of 13 amino acids. Germline lookup yields CDR1 DFQATT and CDR2 SNEGSKA (reference sequence). The V end was cut by 3 bases, the J end by 12 bases, with 18 bases between. CDR3 in amino acids: CSARPRGAIGQFF. CDR3 nucleotide sequence: TGCAGTGCTAGGCCCCGCGGGGCAATTGGGCAGTTCTTC.

V and J are TRBV12-3 or TRBV12-4 and TRBJ2-1; possible D gene TRBD1, 6 bases. The V gene lost 3 bases and the J gene lost 10 bases, with 25 bases spanning the gap. The CDR3 length is 17 residues. The CDR3 nucleotides read TGTGCCAGCAGTTTCCAATACGGACAGCGACCTCACTACGAGCAGTTCTTC. Translated, it gives CASSFQYGQRPHYEQFF.

This clonotype turned up a few times. The chain recombines TRBV20-1 with TRBJ1-4; 8 bases agree with TRBD1. The CDR3 consists of 15 residues. Germline loops: CDR1 DFQATT, CDR2 SNEGSKA (reference sequence). After removal of 1 base from V and 8 bases from J, the junction contained 9 bases not matched to a gene. The CDR3 region has the DNA TGCAGTGCTAGAGGATACGGGACAGGTCGGGAAAAACTGTTTTTT. Its translation: CSARGYGTGREKLFF.

The chain couples TRBV28 to TRBJ2-1; the D call may be TRBD1 or TRBD2 (5 bases each). This CDR3 has 16 amino acids. Germline CDR1 and CDR2: MDHEN and SYDVKM. V lost 6 bases to trimming and J lost 8 bases, with 23 bases between them. This CDR3 is CASSSNAGTKIHEQFF. The CDR3 nucleotides are TGTGCCAGCAGCTCCAACGCCGGGACCAAAATCCATGAGCAGTTCTTC.

The rearrangement joins TRBV5-5 to TRBJ2-2, with no clear D. CDR3 length equals 15 residues. Trimming took off 0 bases at V and 3 bases at J, with 9 bases between the two ends. The germline CDR1 and CDR2 sequences are SGHKS and YYEKEE (reference sequence). The CDR3 DNA follows: TGTGCCAGCAGCTTGGGGGCGGTGGACACCGGGGAGCTGTTTTTT. Translation gives CASSLGAVDTGELFF.

Notes on this clonotype: The junction does not match germline at one end; this may be a read error. V usage is TRBV18 and J usage is TRBJ2-7; the match to TRBD1 covers 10 bases. CDR1 and CDR2 from the germline V gene are KGHSH and LQKENI. This CDR3 spans 14 amino acids. CDR3 nucleotides: TGCGCCAGCTCACCAGGGGACAGGGGCCGCGAGCAGTACTTC. It translates to CASSPGDRGREQYF.

This rearrangement joins TRBV7-9 to TRBJ2-1; D not resolved. The CDR3 spans 14 residues. Trimming removed 1 base from V and 9 bases from J, with 13 bases in between. Germline values: CDR1 SEHNR, CDR2 FQNEAQ (reference sequence). The CDR3 sequence: CASSLGRMNTEQFF. CDR3 nucleotides: TGTGCCAGCAGCTTAGGACGGATGAACACTGAGCAGTTCTTC.

The rearrangement uses TRBV29-1 and TRBJ2-3, with 7 bases that match TRBD1. The CDR3 totals 13 residues. CDR1 is SQVTM and CDR2 is ANQGSEA in the germline V gene. The J segment lost 5 bases and the V segment lost 3 bases, leaving 5 bases of the junction unmatched. CDR3 sequence (DNA): TGCAGCGTTGAGCTAGGGGGCGGAGATACGCAGTATTTT. It is translated as CSVELGGGDTQYF.